This T cell receptor (beta chain) was observed in a study of cytomegalovirus exposure and HLA in healthy donors. Whole-study results and caveats: The authors later found most CMV-associated TCR beta chains appeared HLA-restricted. It has been reported that TCR beta sequences accurately predicted the HLA-A and HLA-B alleles of most subjects. Near-uniform donor sequencing depth was presumed by presence/absence analyses.

The study ran its PCR with 60 Vbeta and 13 Jbeta primers. Sequencing was performed with immunoSEQ multiplex PCR; in TCRdb, only in-frame clones are kept and a portion is missing. The repertoire holds 150,000 to 200,000 clones, with approximately 70% as singletons. With regard to this clone: What it binds is unknown.

The sequencing sample was made of PBMCs. The sequence was obtained from a woman in her twenties or thirties in good health and CMV-seronegative.

The DNA of the CDR3 is TGCGCCAGCAGCTTGGAACTGGGCCGAATGAACACTGAAGCTTTCTTT. Translating it yields CASSLELGRMNTEAFF. The V call is TRBV5-1, the J call TRBJ1-1, with no clear D. This CDR3 has 16 amino acids. The V gene's germline CDR1 is SGHRS and CDR2 YFSETQ. Trimming removed 0 bases at V and 0 bases at J, with 12 bases between.